Sequencing of this T cell receptor beta chain was carried out in a study of T-cell reconstitution after alpha-beta-depleted transplantation in children. This clonotype was found a few times. Preparing the TCRbeta library involved the use of unique molecular identifiers. MiXCR, run by TCRdb on the PCR reads, gives a single entry per CDR3 protein. This table holds 350,000 to 400,000 distinct CDR3 sequences, roughly 20% found once. Germline V gives CDR1 MNHEY, CDR2 SVGAGI. This CDR3 has 16 amino acids. Trimming pared 2 bases from V and 0 bases from J, leaving 10 bases between. The chain carries TRBV6-5 and TRBJ1-4; no definite D call. This material consisted of PBMCs from the stem cell graft donor, taken from the stem cell graft. The TCR comes from a human donor who donated a stem cell graft to a child with acute myeloid leukemia. The CDR3 nucleotides are TGTGCCAGCAGTTACCTGACCCTCGCAACTAATGAAAAACTGTTTTTT. Amino acids: CASSYLTLATNEKLFF.